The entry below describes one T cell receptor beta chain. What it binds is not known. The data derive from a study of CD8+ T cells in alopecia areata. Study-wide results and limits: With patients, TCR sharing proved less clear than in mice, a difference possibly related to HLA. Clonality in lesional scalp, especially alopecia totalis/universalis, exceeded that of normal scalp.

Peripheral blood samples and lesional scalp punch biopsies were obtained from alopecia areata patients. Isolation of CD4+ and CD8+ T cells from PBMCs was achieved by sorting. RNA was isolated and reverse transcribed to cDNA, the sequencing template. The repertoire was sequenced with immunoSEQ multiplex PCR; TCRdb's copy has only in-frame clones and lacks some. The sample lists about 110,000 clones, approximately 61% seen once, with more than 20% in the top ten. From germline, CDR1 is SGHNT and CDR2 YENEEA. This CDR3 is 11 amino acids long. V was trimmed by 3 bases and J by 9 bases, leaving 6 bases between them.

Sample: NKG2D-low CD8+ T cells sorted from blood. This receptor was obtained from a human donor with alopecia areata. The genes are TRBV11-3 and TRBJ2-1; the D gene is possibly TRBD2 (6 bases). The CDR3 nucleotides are TGTGCCAGCAGCTTCGGGGGTGAGCAGTTCTTC. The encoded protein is CASSFGGEQFF. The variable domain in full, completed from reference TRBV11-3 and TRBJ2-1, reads EAGVVQSPRYKIIEKKQPVAFWCNPISGHNTLYWYLQNLGQGPELLIRYENEEAVDDSQLPKDRFSAERLKGVDSTLKIQPAELGDSAVYLCASSFGGEQFFGPGTRLTVL.